Listed below are T cell receptor beta chains from one sample, sequenced in a study of beta chain features in type 1 diabetes. Assay: immunoSEQ multiplex PCR; the TCRdb copy retains only in-frame clones and omits some. The sample holds roughly 350,000 clones, roughly 11% seen once. Sequencing used naive CD4+ T cells from blood. The receptors were gathered from a woman aged 25 to 45 in good health. Both conserved end residues are part of each CDR3. A D gene is named only where the DNA matches it firmly. Rows give clone size only sometimes, using once, few, many, or a class for an expanded clone.

CDR3aa,CDR3nt,abundance,v_gene,d_gene,j_gene
CASSGPRGNQPQHF,TGTGCCAGCAGCGGACCCAGGGGAAACCAGCCCCAGCATTTT,NA,TRBV5-8,NA,TRBJ1-5
CASSFRKGAAETQYF,TGTGCCAGCAGCTTTCGTAAGGGAGCCGCAGAGACCCAGTACTTC,NA,TRBV5-4,NA,TRBJ2-5
CASSFGQGNYEQYF,TGTGCCAGCAGCTTCGGACAGGGGAACTACGAGCAGTACTTC,NA,TRBV5-5,TRBD1,TRBJ2-7
CASSELQGPTEAFF,TGTGCCAGCAGTGAACTCCAGGGTCCCACTGAAGCTTTCTTT,few,TRBV6-1,NA,TRBJ1-1
CASLPWREADTQYF,TGTGCCAGCCTTCCCTGGCGGGAGGCAGATACGCAGTATTTT,NA,TRBV28,TRBD2,TRBJ2-3
CASSLDGGRGDTQYF,TGTGCCAGCAGCTTAGATGGCGGGAGAGGAGATACGCAGTATTTT,few,TRBV7-2,TRBD2,TRBJ2-3
CAIFGTESYTF,TGTGCCATCTTTGGGACTGAGAGCTACACCTTC,few,TRBV28,NA,TRBJ1-2
CASSFEGGETQYF,TGCGCCAGCAGCTTCGAGGGCGGGGAGACCCAGTACTTC,NA,TRBV5-1,NA,TRBJ2-5
CASSWTGGKNYEQYF,TGTGCCAGCAGTTGGACAGGGGGGAAGAACTACGAGCAGTACTTC,NA,TRBV5-4,TRBD1,TRBJ2-7
CASSRFEGEVKGYTF,TGTGCCAGCAGCCGATTCGAAGGGGAGGTAAAGGGCTACACCTTC,NA,TRBV7-2,NA,TRBJ1-2
CASSLQGSLAGVDTQYF,TGTGCCAGCAGCCTACAGGGTAGTCTAGCGGGAGTAGATACGCAGTATTTT,NA,TRBV7-3,TRBD2,TRBJ2-3
CASSLVLANYEQYF,TGTGCCAGCAGCTTAGTACTAGCGAACTACGAGCAGTACTTC,NA,TRBV7-2,TRBD2,TRBJ2-7
CASNKRGGNSYEQYF,TGTGCCAGCAACAAGAGGGGCGGGAACTCCTACGAGCAGTACTTC,NA,TRBV27,NA,TRBJ2-7
CAWSVYRTGLYSYEQYF,TGTGCCTGGAGTGTCTATAGGACTGGGCTTTACTCCTACGAGCAGTACTTC,NA,TRBV30,NA,TRBJ2-7
CASSQGTTTYNEQFF,TGTGCCAGCAGTCAAGGGACTACCACCTACAATGAGCAGTTCTTC,few,TRBV4-2,TRBD2,TRBJ2-1
CASSAGDIWGNQPQHF,TGTGCCAGCAGCGCAGGGGACATATGGGGCAATCAGCCCCAGCATTTT,NA,TRBV7-8,NA,TRBJ1-5